A single sample is the source of the 26 T cell receptor beta chains below, sequenced in a study of blood T cell repertoires in COVID-19 (TCRdb year 2020). Library construction relied on the immunoSEQ multiplex PCR assay. The table was pulled from immuneACCESS by TCRdb, which kept in-frame rearrangements only. Such tables lose some clones; where checked, under half of the loss comes from unresolved V genes, and the rest has no known cause. This sample has approximately 100,000 clones in its table, and approximately 89% of those were observed once. In total, the top ten clones hold about 9.3% of the sample. The sample taken for sequencing was peripheral blood. The source is a man aged 50-59 years with acute or convalescent COVID-19.

This clone was recorded a few times. This rearrangement joins TRBV7-8 to TRBJ2-7; D call uncertain. Germline V gene sequence: CDR1 SGHVS, CDR2 FQNEAQ. The V gene lost 1 base and the J gene lost 3 bases, with 10 bases spanning the gap. This CDR3 has 14 residues. The CDR3 reads CASSLGAGIYEQYF. Written as DNA, the CDR3 is TGTGCCAGCAGCTTAGGGGCTGGAATCTACGAGCAGTACTTC.

The chain recombines TRBV6-5 with TRBJ2-4; D uncertain. The CDR3 extends over 13 amino acids. V was shortened by 6 bases and J by 8 bases, with 14 bases between the two germline ends. Per the germline V gene, CDR1 is MNHEY and CDR2 is SVGAGI. The DNA of the CDR3 is TGTGCCAGCAGATCAAAGGAAGGAGACATTCAGTACTTC. Amino acid sequence: CASRSKEGDIQYF.

CDR3 in DNA: TGTGCCAGCAGCCAATACCAGACTAGCGGGACCCCGAGGAATACGCAGTATTTT. This codes for CASSQYQTSGTPRNTQYF. This sequence joins TRBV3-1 (or the pseudogene TRBV3-2) and TRBJ2-3, with 11 bases lining up with TRBD2. The CDR3 has 18 residues. Germline CDR1 LGHDT, CDR2 YNNKEL (reference sequence). Losses at the gene ends were 2 bases for V and 7 bases for J; bases not matched to a gene: 14.

This chain joins TRBV24-1 and TRBJ2-7; 8 positions agree with TRBD2. V was pared by 9 bases and J by 7 bases, with 10 bases of the junction left unmatched. The CDR3 extends over 13 amino acids. CDR1 and CDR2 from the germline V gene are KGHDR and SFDVKD. For the CDR3, the DNA is TGTGCCACCGAGCGGGAGTTCGGTTTTGAGCAGTACTTC. Translated: CATEREFGFEQYF.

The V and J genes are TRBV24-1 and TRBJ2-7, with unresolved D. Trimming cost V 6 bases and J 3 bases, with 11 bases left between them. The CDR3 totals 13 residues. Germline loops: CDR1 KGHDR, CDR2 SFDVKD. Here the CDR3 reads CATSRRLYYEQYF. CDR3 bases: TGTGCCACCAGTCGGAGACTGTACTACGAGCAGTACTTC.

The chain couples TRBV19 to TRBJ2-3; TRBD1 aligns across 10 bases. Germline CDR1 and CDR2: LNHDA and SQIVND (reference sequence). CDR3 length equals 14 residues. V shed 6 bases and J 6 bases; nucleotides not matched to a gene: 6. As DNA, the CDR3 is TGTGCCAGTAGGGGGACAGGGGTGCCGGATACGCAGTATTTT. Encoded protein: CASRGTGVPDTQYF. Together with reference TRBV19 and TRBJ2-3, the CDR3 gives the full variable domain: DGGITQSPKYLFRKEGQNVTLSCEQNLNHDAMYWYRQDPGQGLRLIYYSQIVNDFQKGDIAEGYSVSREKKESFPLTVTSAQKNPTAFYLCASRGTGVPDTQYFGPGTRLTVL.

The chain combines TRBV7-2 with TRBJ1-2; no clear D. The CDR3 has 12 amino acids. V was trimmed by 0 bases and J by 8 bases, leaving 7 bases between them. CDR1 is SGHTA, CDR2 FQGNSA, per germline. The DNA for the CDR3 is TGTGCCAGCAGCTTAGCAGAGTACGGCTACACCTTC. This translates into CASSLAEYGYTF. Full variable domain (remainder filled in from reference TRBV7-2 and TRBJ1-2): GAGVSQSPSNKVTEKGKDVELRCDPISGHTALYWYRQSLGQGLEFLIYFQGNSAPDKSGLPSDRFSAERTGGSVSTLTIQRTQQEDSAVYLCASSLAEYGYTFGSGTRLTVV.

The chain's CDR3 is CASSNPTDSITYEQYF. In DNA, the CDR3 is TGTGCCAGCAGCAACCCTACGGACTCAATTACCTACGAGCAGTACTTC. This chain joins TRBV7-8 and TRBJ2-7, with D possibly TRBD2 on 5 matching bases. In germline, CDR1 is SGHVS, CDR2 FQNEAQ. The CDR3 runs 16 residues. The V and J ends lost 5 bases and 2 bases respectively, with 19 bases between them.

The genes are TRBV5-1 and TRBJ1-4; tentatively, D is TRBD1 (5 bases). Trimming pared 0 bases from V and 0 bases from J, leaving 9 bases between. The CDR3 is 16 residues long. Germline CDR1 SGHRS, CDR2 YFSETQ. The CDR3 DNA follows: TGCGCCAGCAGCTTGGATGGACAAGCAACTAATGAAAAACTGTTTTTT. This gives the protein CASSLDGQATNEKLFF.

V usage is TRBV6-6 and J usage is TRBJ2-7; D not certain. CDR1 is MNHNY, CDR2 SVGAGI, per germline (reference sequence). The CDR3 covers 13 residues. V was cut by 4 bases and J by 3 bases, with 10 bases left in between. The CDR3 protein is CASSLVTGYEQYF. For the CDR3, the DNA is TGTGCCAGCAGTTTGGTAACTGGCTACGAGCAGTACTTC.

The gene calls are TRBV3-1 (or the pseudogene TRBV3-2) and TRBJ2-3; 10 nucleotides align to TRBD2. J was trimmed by 3 bases and V by 0 bases; bases with no gene match: 3. In germline, CDR1 is LGHDT, CDR2 YNNKEL (reference sequence). This CDR3 is built from 16 residues. The CDR3 DNA reads as TGTGCCAGCAGCCAAGATAGGACTAGCGGTACAGATACGCAGTATTTT. This translates into CASSQDRTSGTDTQYF.

V and J are TRBV2 and TRBJ2-1; 11 bases are a match to TRBD2. The trim removed 7 bases at V and 9 bases at J, leaving 17 bases unmatched. Germline V gene lookup returns CDR1 SNHLY and CDR2 FYNNEI. This CDR3 is 17 amino acids long. CDR3 sequence (DNA): TGTGCCAGCAATGTGGTAGCGGGAGGGCCTCTGGGATCTGAGCAGTTCTTC. Translation: CASNVVAGGPLGSEQFF.

This clone turned up a few times. This rearrangement joins TRBV29-1 to TRBJ2-2; 8 bases agree with TRBD2. The CDR3 is 15 residues long. Trimming took 3 bases from V and 4 from J; bases not matched to a gene: 7. Germline V gives CDR1 SQVTM, CDR2 ANQGSEA. CDR3 DNA sequence: TGCAGCGTTGAGGGGTTAGCGGGACTCACCGGGGAGCTGTTTTTT. The encoded protein is CSVEGLAGLTGELFF.

The chain uses TRBV9 and TRBJ2-7, with 9 bases lining up with TRBD1. Trimming cost V 2 bases and J 2 bases; bases outside gene matches: 5. Germline V CDR1 and CDR2: SGDLS, YYNGEE. This CDR3 is 15 amino acids long. The CDR3 DNA reads as TGTGCCAGCAGCGTCGGGACAGGGACGACCTACGAGCAGTACTTC. Encoded protein: CASSVGTGTTYEQYF.

V is TRBV2 and J is TRBJ1-1, with D tentatively TRBD1 (5 bases). The V end lost 7 bases, the J end lost 0 bases, and 12 bases lay between the germline ends. This CDR3 spans 14 amino acids. CDR1 and CDR2 from the germline V gene are SNHLY and FYNNEI. The CDR3 DNA reads as TGTGCCAGCAAACTCGTAGGGGTGAACACTGAAGCTTTCTTT. This gives the protein CASKLVGVNTEAFF.

The gene calls are TRBV7-3 and TRBJ1-5, with D possibly matching TRBD1 (5 bases). V was shortened by 1 base and J by 5 bases, with 6 bases between the two germline ends. Germline V lookup: CDR1 SGHTA, CDR2 FQGTGA. The CDR3 loop spans 13 amino acids. CDR3 sequence (DNA): TGTGCCAGCAGCTTAAGGGGGGATCAGCCCCAGCATTTT. This codes for CASSLRGDQPQHF.

The genes are TRBV7-6 and TRBJ1-1; possibly TRBD1 for D (5 bases). This CDR3 has 16 residues. Germline assignment: CDR1 SGHVS and CDR2 FNYEAQ. V lost 2 bases, J lost 3 bases, and 16 bases lay in between. As DNA, the CDR3 is TGTGCCAGCAGCTTATACGCCCCGGGGGGGGACACTGAAGCTTTCTTT. It translates to CASSLYAPGGDTEAFF.

This clone was found a few times. The CDR3 region is CASSPRWDRVNEKLFF. CDR3 in DNA: TGTGCCAGCAGCCCCAGATGGGACAGAGTTAATGAAAAACTGTTTTTT. The rearrangement links TRBV9 to TRBJ1-4; 7 bases map to TRBD1. V was pared by 4 bases and J by 4 bases, with 10 bases of the junction left unmatched. The CDR3 runs 16 residues. Germline-derived CDR1 and CDR2 are SGDLS and YYNGEE. The full variable domain, in which reference TRBV9 and TRBJ1-4 provide the parts outside the CDR3, is DSGVTQTPKHLITATGQRVTLRCSPRSGDLSVYWYQQSLDQGLQFLIQYYNGEERAKGNILERFSAQQFPDLHSELNLSSLELGDSALYFCASSPRWDRVNEKLFFGSGTQLSVL.

With regard to this clone: This sample also contains other DNA sequences that code for the same CDR3. The rearrangement links TRBV29-1 to TRBJ1-1, with TRBD1 matching 8 bases. The CDR3 runs to 11 residues. Trimming took 6 bases from V and 4 from J; bases not matched to a gene: 1. Germline values: CDR1 SQVTM, CDR2 ANQGSEA. The CDR3 is CSVDRGTEAFF. DNA of the CDR3: TGCAGCGTCGACAGGGGCACTGAAGCTTTCTTT.

This CDR3 is CASSPSQGVTGEQYF. CDR3 DNA: TGTGCCAGCTCACCGTCACAGGGGGTCACGGGGGAGCAGTACTTC. The chain employs TRBV18 and TRBJ2-7; 8 bases match TRBD1. The CDR3 is 15 amino acids. In germline, CDR1 is KGHSH, CDR2 LQKENI. Trimming took 3 bases from V and 7 from J; bases not matched to a gene: 11.

The V gene is TRBV6-5, the J gene TRBJ1-1, with D unresolved. The CDR3 runs to 13 residues. V lost 4 bases to trimming and J lost 7 bases, with 13 bases between them. Germline V lookup: CDR1 MNHEY, CDR2 SVGAGI. In nucleotides, the CDR3 is TGTGCCAGCAGTTTCGGGCCTGAGGGTGAAGCTTTCTTT. It specifies CASSFGPEGEAFF.

The table lists this clone with many counts. The chain couples TRBV5-1 to TRBJ2-3; D is possibly TRBD2 (6 bases). Between the trimmed V and J ends, which lost 5 bases and 6 bases, there was a span of 16 bases. In germline, CDR1 is SGHRS, CDR2 YFSETQ. The CDR3 is made up of 14 amino acids. The CDR3 loop reads CASRPGTVRDTQYF. In DNA form, the CDR3 reads TGCGCCAGCAGACCCGGGACTGTGAGGGATACGCAGTATTTT.

The V gene is TRBV19, the J gene TRBJ1-1; no reliable D call. Germline V gives CDR1 LNHDA, CDR2 SQIVND (reference sequence). The CDR3 is 13 amino acids. Trimming shortened V by 6 bases and J by 7 bases, and 15 bases separated the two germline ends. The CDR3 DNA reads as TGTGCCAGTAGCCCCTCCGCTGGACTTGAAGCTTTCTTT. Translation: CASSPSAGLEAFF.

The V and J genes are TRBV5-1 and TRBJ2-7; TRBD2 matches 9 bases. Per germline, CDR1 SGHRS and CDR2 YFSETQ. This CDR3 spans 15 amino acids. V lost 0 bases to trimming and J lost 3 bases; unmatched junction nucleotides: 4. As DNA, the CDR3 is TGCGCCAGCAGCTTGGCGGGACTAGCTTACTACGAGCAGTACTTC. It yields the protein CASSLAGLAYYEQYF.

The CDR3 spells CASNKGADGYTF. As DNA, the CDR3 is TGTGCCAGCAATAAAGGGGCCGATGGCTACACCTTC. The chain links TRBV3-1 (or the pseudogene TRBV3-2) to TRBJ1-2; maybe TRBD1 (5 bases). CDR3 length: 12 residues. Trimming pared 7 bases from V and 6 bases from J, leaving 12 bases between. Germline-derived CDR1 and CDR2 are LGHDT and YNNKEL (reference sequence).

V gene TRBV3-1 (or the pseudogene TRBV3-2) combines with J gene TRBJ2-7, with D possibly matching TRBD2 (5 bases). This CDR3 contains 12 residues. CDR1 is LGHDT, CDR2 YNNKEL, per germline (reference sequence). V lost 3 bases, J lost 6 bases, and 9 bases lay in between. The CDR3 DNA sequence: TGTGCCAGCAGCCATCTTCTAGCCGAGCAGTACTTC. Its protein is CASSHLLAEQYF.